This T cell receptor beta chain comes out of a study of cytomegalovirus exposure and HLA in healthy donors. Broader study findings: The majority of TCR sequences were rare, yet some public TCRs appeared in many donors.

CDR3 length: 14 residues. Germline assignment: CDR1 SGHRS and CDR2 YFSETQ. With 4 bases clipped from V and 6 bases from J, the junction kept 9 bases outside the gene matches. The table came from immunoSEQ multiplex PCR; TCRdb's copy has only in-frame clones and leaves some out. Found here are over 250,000 clones, roughly 85% of them singletons; the top ten hold 1%. As for this clone: Its antigen remains unidentified.

V and J are TRBV5-1 and TRBJ2-7, with 8 nucleotides matching TRBD1. Sequencing was performed on PBMCs. This TCR was recovered from a young woman in good health and CMV-seronegative. The CDR3 DNA reads as TGCGCCAGCAGCCATGGACAGGGTGAAGGCGAGCAGTACTTC. Encoded protein: CASSHGQGEGEQYF.